The 22 T cell receptor beta chains below were found in one sample sequenced in a study of CD8 T cells in ankylosing spondylitis. TCRdb called the 5' RACE reads again in MiXCR, with one record for every CDR3 protein. This sample has 180,000 or so distinct CDR3 sequences, with more than 9% found just once. What was sequenced was blood, either unsorted or a sorted T cell fraction (not recorded which). The receptors here all came from a male donor with ankylosing spondylitis or in good health (not recorded which).

This clonotype was detected ten times or more. The chain couples TRBV24-1 to TRBJ1-1; perhaps TRBD1 as D (6 bases). Germline V gene data show CDR1 as KGHDR and CDR2 as SFDVKD. The CDR3 is 17 residues long. V lost 0 bases to trimming and J lost 3 bases, with 16 bases between them. Written as DNA, the CDR3 is TGTGCCACCAGTGATTTGGAACAGGGAGGAGGGCACACTGAAGCTTTCTTT. Protein: CATSDLEQGGGHTEAFF.

The genes are TRBV4-2 and TRBJ2-2; TRBD2 matches at 9 bases. CDR1 and CDR2 (germline): LGHNA, YNFKEQ. J was trimmed by 2 bases and V by 0 bases; bases with no gene match: 7. The CDR3 totals 18 residues. DNA for the CDR3: TGTGCCAGCAGCCAAGATCCCGTAGCGGGGGTAAACACCGGGGAGCTGTTTTTT. This gives the protein CASSQDPVAGVNTGELFF.

This clonotype was recorded at least ten times. This chain joins TRBV10-3 and TRBJ2-3; the D is unclear. Looked up from germline, CDR1 is ENHRY and CDR2 is SYGVKD. V lost 5 bases and J lost 5, with 8 bases in between. The CDR3 spans 12 residues. CDR3 in amino acids: CAISQVGDTQYF. The CDR3 bases are TGTGCCATCAGTCAGGTTGGAGATACGCAGTATTTT.

This clonotype was seen repeatedly, ten times or more. The chain carries TRBV19 and TRBJ1-5, with D tentatively TRBD1 (5 bases). The CDR3 spans 16 residues. V was pared by 6 bases and J by 5 bases, with 20 bases between. Germline lookup yields CDR1 LNHDA and CDR2 SQIVND (reference sequence). CDR3 bases: TGTGCCAGTAGCCCCATTGCAGGGACTCTATATCAGCCCCAGCATTTT. Translating gives CASSPIAGTLYQPQHF.

This clonotype was observed many times. V gene TRBV12-3 or TRBV12-4 combines with J gene TRBJ2-2; D uncertain. The CDR3 totals 17 residues. V was clipped by 5 bases and J by 1 base, with 17 bases between them. The CDR3 protein is CASSPLAGLMNTGELFF. CDR3 DNA: TGTGCCAGCAGTCCCCTGGCAGGCCTAATGAACACCGGGGAGCTGTTTTTT.

This clonotype was found many times. This chain joins TRBV7-8 and TRBJ2-7; 7 bases are shared with TRBD2. Germline CDR1 reads SGHVS; CDR2 reads FQNEAQ. V lost 5 bases and J lost 7; bases outside the gene matches: 11. This CDR3 is built from 14 residues. The chain's CDR3 is CASSQGTTSGEQYF. The DNA for the CDR3 is TGTGCCAGCAGCCAAGGGACTACGTCGGGGGAGCAGTACTTC.

This clonotype was detected ten times or more. In DNA form, the CDR3 reads TGCGCCAGCAGCCCCGGGGCCACTCTGAACACTGAAGCTTTCTTT. As protein: CASSPGATLNTEAFF. The chain employs TRBV4-1 and TRBJ1-1; maybe TRBD1 (5 bases). With 4 bases removed from V and 0 bases from J, the gap between germline ends came to 12 bases. In germline, CDR1 is MGHRA, CDR2 YSYEKL. CDR3 size: 15 residues.

V and J are TRBV5-1 and TRBJ2-3; D gene ambiguous. In germline, CDR1 is SGHRS, CDR2 YFSETQ. CDR3 length: 14 residues. With 0 bases removed from V and 2 bases from J, the gap between germline ends came to 7 bases. This CDR3 is CASSLEAVTDTQYF. CDR3 bases: TGCGCCAGCAGCTTGGAGGCAGTCACAGATACGCAGTATTTT. Full variable domain (rest looked up from reference TRBV5-1 and TRBJ2-3): KAGVTQTPRYLIKTRGQQVTLSCSPISGHRSVSWYQQTPGQGLQFLFEYFSETQRNKGNFPGRFSGRQFSNSRSEMNVSTLELGDSALYLCASSLEAVTDTQYFGPGTRLTVL.

The chain carries TRBV29-1 and TRBJ2-3, with D uncertain. CDR3 length: 14 amino acids. Germline values: CDR1 SQVTM, CDR2 ANQGSEA. Trimming cost V 1 base and J 1 base, with 9 bases left between them. The CDR3 DNA is TGCAGCGTTGAAGGACCAGGACGCACAGATACGCAGTATTTT. Protein product: CSVEGPGRTDTQYF.

This clonotype was seen repeatedly, ten times or more. The rearrangement uses TRBV27 and TRBJ1-2, with D uncertain. There are 15 residues in the CDR3. Deletions cut 2 bases from V and 7 bases from J, with 17 bases between. CDR1 is MNHEY, CDR2 SMNVEV, per germline (reference sequence). The CDR3 DNA reads TGTGCCAGCAGTTTAGGGAAGCCGGGTTTCGGTGGCTACACCTTC. It encodes CASSLGKPGFGGYTF.

This clonotype has at least ten counts. The J gene is TRBJ2-3, the V gene TRBV5-5; TRBD2 agrees at 9 bases. Trimming cost V 4 bases and J 2 bases; bases outside gene matches: 14. This CDR3 is 18 amino acids long. Germline V gene lookup returns CDR1 SGHKS and CDR2 YYEKEE (reference sequence). The CDR3 DNA reads as TGTGCCAGCAGCCTTAGCGGGAGCCGTCTAATTAACACAGATACGCAGTATTTT. It encodes CASSLSGSRLINTDTQYF.

The J gene is TRBJ2-6, the V gene TRBV9; D not certain. The CDR3 spans 14 residues. V was cut by 0 bases and J by 1 base, with 2 bases left in between. CDR1 SGDLS and CDR2 YYNGEE come from the germline V gene. CDR3: CASSVVSGANVLTF. Written as DNA, the CDR3 is TGTGCCAGCAGCGTAGTTTCTGGGGCCAACGTCCTGACTTTC.

This clonotype was counted many times. The rearrangement uses TRBV5-1 and TRBJ2-3; 11 bases match TRBD2. CDR1 and CDR2 from the germline V gene are SGHRS and YFSETQ. The length of the CDR3 is 16 residues. With 1 base clipped from V and 3 bases from J, the junction kept 4 bases outside the gene matches. Here the CDR3 reads CASSLTSGSATDTQYF. CDR3 nucleotides: TGCGCCAGCAGCTTGACTAGCGGGAGTGCTACAGATACGCAGTATTTT.

This chain links TRBV20-1 with TRBJ2-7, with TRBD1 matching 9 bases. From germline, CDR1 is DFQATT and CDR2 SNEGSKA (reference sequence). This CDR3 is built from 15 residues. J was trimmed by 4 bases and V by 1 base; bases with no gene match: 8. The CDR3 sequence: CSARVIQGASYEQYF. CDR3 DNA sequence: TGCAGTGCTAGAGTCATACAGGGGGCGAGTTACGAGCAGTACTTC.

This clonotype has a handful of counts. The chain recombines TRBV9 with TRBJ2-3; 10 bases are shared with TRBD2. The CDR3 spans 15 residues. Germline loops: CDR1 SGDLS, CDR2 YYNGEE. V shed 4 bases, J shed 6 bases, and the junction held 8 bases outside the gene matches. Here the CDR3 DNA reads TGTGCCAGCAGCTCAGGACTAGCGGAGTGGGATACGCAGTATTTT. Residues: CASSSGLAEWDTQYF.

V gene TRBV2 combines with J gene TRBJ2-2, with unresolved D. Germline-derived CDR1 and CDR2 are SNHLY and FYNNEI. The CDR3 runs 14 residues. Trimming removed 3 bases from V and 0 bases from J, with 5 bases in between. Here the CDR3 DNA reads TGTGCCAGCAGTGACAGCCCGAACACCGGGGAGCTGTTTTTT. Its translation is CASSDSPNTGELFF.

This clonotype occurred many times. The V and J genes are TRBV20-1 and TRBJ2-1; 11 bases agree with TRBD2. With 4 bases clipped from V and 4 bases from J, the junction kept 6 bases outside the gene matches. This CDR3 is 15 amino acids long. Germline CDR1 is DFQATT and CDR2 is SNEGSKA (reference sequence). Here the CDR3 DNA reads TGCAGTGCTACCCACGGGACTAGCGGTTACAATGAGCAGTTCTTC. As protein: CSATHGTSGYNEQFF.

Written as DNA, the CDR3 is TGTGCCAGCAGTTTACCCGGGACAATGTACTTC. It specifies CASSLPGTMYF. The genes are TRBV28 and TRBJ2-7, with D perhaps TRBD1 (6 bases). The CDR3 sequence is 11 residues long. Trimming left V 2 bases short and J 12 bases short, with 11 bases between. Germline assignment: CDR1 MDHEN and CDR2 SYDVKM.

This clonotype was seen many times. The V and J genes are TRBV18 and TRBJ1-5, with no clear D. The CDR3 extends over 14 amino acids. Trimming stripped 1 base from V and 3 bases from J, with 7 bases between. CDR1 KGHSH and CDR2 LQKENI come from the germline V gene. The CDR3 sequence: CASSPLPNNQPQHF. As DNA, the CDR3 is TGTGCCAGCTCACCACTTCCTAACAATCAGCCCCAGCATTTT. The full variable domain, completed using reference TRBV18 and TRBJ1-5, is NAGVMQNPRHLVRRRGQEARLRCSPMKGHSHVYWYRQLPEEGLKFMVYLQKENIIDESGMPKERFSAEFPKEGPSILRIQQVVRGDSAAYFCASSPLPNNQPQHFGDGTRLSIL.

This clonotype was seen ten or more times. The chain combines TRBV5-1 with TRBJ2-3, with D unresolved. The CDR3 extends over 14 amino acids. Trimming cost V 2 bases and J 6 bases, with 13 bases left between them. Germline CDR1 is SGHRS and CDR2 is YFSETQ. CDR3 in DNA: TGCGCCAGCAGCTTAGCATCCGACAAGGATACGCAGTATTTT. Its protein is CASSLASDKDTQYF.

In its sample, this clonotype was seen many times. The V call is TRBV6-1, the J call TRBJ2-1; maybe TRBD2 (5 bases). CDR1 is MNHNS and CDR2 is SASEGT in the germline V gene. The V end was cut by 8 bases, the J end by 6 bases, with 17 bases between. There are 14 residues in the CDR3. Here the CDR3 reads CASVRGPLSNEQFF. The CDR3 nucleotides read TGTGCCAGCGTCCGGGGTCCTCTATCCAATGAGCAGTTCTTC.

This clonotype was seen more than once but under ten times. The CDR3: CASSQSNRDYEQYF. Written as DNA, the CDR3 is TGTGCCAGCAGCCAATCCAACAGGGACTACGAGCAGTACTTC. V gene TRBV7-9 combines with J gene TRBJ2-7; D is possibly TRBD1 (6 bases). CDR1 and CDR2 (germline): SEHNR, FQNEAQ (reference sequence). Trimming removed 5 bases from V and 3 bases from J, with 14 bases in between. This CDR3 spans 14 amino acids.